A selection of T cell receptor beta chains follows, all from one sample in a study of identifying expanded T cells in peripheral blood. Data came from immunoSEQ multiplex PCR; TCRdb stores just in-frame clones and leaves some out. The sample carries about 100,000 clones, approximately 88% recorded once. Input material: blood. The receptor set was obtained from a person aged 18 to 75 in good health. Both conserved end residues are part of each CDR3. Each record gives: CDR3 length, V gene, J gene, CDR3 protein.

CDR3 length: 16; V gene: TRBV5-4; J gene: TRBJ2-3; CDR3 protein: CASRAGLAGSTDTQYF
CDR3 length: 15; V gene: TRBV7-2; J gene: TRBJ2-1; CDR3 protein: CASSQQGRGNNEQFF
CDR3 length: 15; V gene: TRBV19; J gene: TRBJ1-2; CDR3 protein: CASSLPGQGNYGYTF
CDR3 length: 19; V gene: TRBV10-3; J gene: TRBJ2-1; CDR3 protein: CAIVTPGRTTSQVSDEQFF
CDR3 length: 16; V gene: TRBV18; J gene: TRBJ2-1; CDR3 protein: CASSPSLVSSYNEQFF
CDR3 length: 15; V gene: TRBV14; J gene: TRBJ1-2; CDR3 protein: CASSQTRANNYGYTF
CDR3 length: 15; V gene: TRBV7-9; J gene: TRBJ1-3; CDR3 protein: CASSLRGTTGNTIYF
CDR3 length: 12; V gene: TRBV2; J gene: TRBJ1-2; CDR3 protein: CASSGDRYGYTF
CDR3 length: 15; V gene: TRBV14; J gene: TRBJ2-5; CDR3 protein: CASSPRQGLGETQYF
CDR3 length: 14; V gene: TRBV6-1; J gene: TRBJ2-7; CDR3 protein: CASSEGAGPYEQYF
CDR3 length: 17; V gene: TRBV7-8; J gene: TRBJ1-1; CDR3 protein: CASSGTARGDWGTEAFF
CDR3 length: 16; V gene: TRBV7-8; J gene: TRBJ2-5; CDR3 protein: CASSLWTSGRAETQYF
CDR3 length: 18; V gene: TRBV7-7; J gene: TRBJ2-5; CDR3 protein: CASSSGTGGAGGWETQYF
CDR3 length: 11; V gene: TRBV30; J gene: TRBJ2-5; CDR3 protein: CAWSHQETQYF
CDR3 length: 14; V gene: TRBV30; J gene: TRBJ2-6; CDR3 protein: CAWNQGSGANVLTF
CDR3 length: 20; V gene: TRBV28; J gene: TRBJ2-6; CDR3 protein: CASSFAYLDSLRSGANVLTF
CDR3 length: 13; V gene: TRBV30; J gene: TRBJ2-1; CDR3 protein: CAWSTGHNNEQFF
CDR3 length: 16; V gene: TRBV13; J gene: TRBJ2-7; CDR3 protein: CASSLGWASGSYEQYF
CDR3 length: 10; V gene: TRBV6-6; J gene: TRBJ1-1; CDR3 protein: CASRGTEAFF
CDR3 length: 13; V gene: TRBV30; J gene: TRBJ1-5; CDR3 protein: CAWSSDSNQPQHF
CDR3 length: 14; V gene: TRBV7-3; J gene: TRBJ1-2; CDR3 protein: CASSFSTVGYGYTF
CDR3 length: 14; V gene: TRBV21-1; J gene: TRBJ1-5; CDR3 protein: CASSGIRAGQPQHF
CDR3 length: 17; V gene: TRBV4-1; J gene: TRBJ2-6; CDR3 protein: CASSQEGQISGANVLTF
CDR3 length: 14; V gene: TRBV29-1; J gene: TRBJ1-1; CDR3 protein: CSVPQGALNTEAFF
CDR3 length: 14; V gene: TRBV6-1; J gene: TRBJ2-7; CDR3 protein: CASRSGRGTYEQYF
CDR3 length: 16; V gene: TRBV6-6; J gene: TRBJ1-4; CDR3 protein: CASSYRGDGANEKLFF
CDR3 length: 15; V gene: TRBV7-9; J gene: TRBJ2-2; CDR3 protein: CASSLALTNTGELFF
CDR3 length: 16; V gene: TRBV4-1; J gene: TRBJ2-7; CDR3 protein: CASSQDGSYRGYEQYF
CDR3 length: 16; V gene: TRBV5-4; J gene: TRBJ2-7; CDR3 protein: CASSFGRGRSPGEQYF
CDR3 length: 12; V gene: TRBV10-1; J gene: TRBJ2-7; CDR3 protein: CASSRDTGEQYF
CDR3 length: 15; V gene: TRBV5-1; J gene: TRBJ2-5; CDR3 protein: CASSLNREGGETQYF
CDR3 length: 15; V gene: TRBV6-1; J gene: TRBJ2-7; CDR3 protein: CASSERQGGPYEQYF
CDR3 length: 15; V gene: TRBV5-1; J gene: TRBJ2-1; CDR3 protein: CASSVTGAKTNEQFF
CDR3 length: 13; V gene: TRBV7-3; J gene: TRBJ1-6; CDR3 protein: CASSSVPDSPLHF
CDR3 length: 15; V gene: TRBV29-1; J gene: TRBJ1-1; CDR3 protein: CSVEVSGMINTEAFF
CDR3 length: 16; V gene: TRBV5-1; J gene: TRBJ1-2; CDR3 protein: CASSLALRGDNYGYTF
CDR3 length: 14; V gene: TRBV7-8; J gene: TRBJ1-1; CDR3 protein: CASSFLQGNTEAFF
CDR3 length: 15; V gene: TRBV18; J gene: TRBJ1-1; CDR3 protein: CASSRNRGENTEAFF
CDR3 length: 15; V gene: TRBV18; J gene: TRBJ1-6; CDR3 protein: CASSPGEQGNSPLHF
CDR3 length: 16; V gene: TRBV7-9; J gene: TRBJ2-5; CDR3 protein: CASSPRRAPLQETQYF
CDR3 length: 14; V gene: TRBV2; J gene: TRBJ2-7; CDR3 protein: CASESPQGLHEQYF
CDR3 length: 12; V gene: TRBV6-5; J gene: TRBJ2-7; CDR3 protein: CASSLSLGEQYF
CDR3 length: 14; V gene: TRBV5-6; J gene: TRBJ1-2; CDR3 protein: CASSLQGWSYGYTF
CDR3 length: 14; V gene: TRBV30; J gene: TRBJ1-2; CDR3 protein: CAWSTSGGHFGYTF
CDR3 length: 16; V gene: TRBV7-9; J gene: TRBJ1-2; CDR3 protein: CASSLATGGTSGGYTF
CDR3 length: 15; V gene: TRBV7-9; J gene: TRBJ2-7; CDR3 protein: CASSLEYTSAYEQYF
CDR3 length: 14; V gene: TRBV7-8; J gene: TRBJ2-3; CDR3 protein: CASSRQGEANTQYF
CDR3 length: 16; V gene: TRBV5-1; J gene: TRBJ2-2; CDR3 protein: CASSLMAGGDTGELFF
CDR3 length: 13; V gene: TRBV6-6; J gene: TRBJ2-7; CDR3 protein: CASSPDFDYEQYF
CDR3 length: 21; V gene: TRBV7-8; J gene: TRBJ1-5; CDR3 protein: CASSLLSGQGSTLPPNQPQHF
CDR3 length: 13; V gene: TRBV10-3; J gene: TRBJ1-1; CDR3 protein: CAISETGDTEAFF
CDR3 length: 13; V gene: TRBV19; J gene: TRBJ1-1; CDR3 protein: CASSWGRNTEAFF
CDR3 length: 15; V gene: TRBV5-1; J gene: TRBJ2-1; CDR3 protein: CASSLAGGALNEQFF
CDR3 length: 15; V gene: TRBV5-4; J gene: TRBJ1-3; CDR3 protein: CASSLSAGRGNTIYF